The sequence of this T cell receptor beta chain was determined in a study of blood T cell repertoires in COVID-19. Study context: The samples span acute and convalescent COVID-19 from the United States, Italy and Spain. In each case, the material was cDNA or gDNA derived from T cells, B-cell-depleted T cells, or PBMCs.

In the source study's methods: Counts of nucleated cells, estimated from reference gene primer amplification, were obtained. Here immunoSEQ multiplex PCR was the method, and the copy in TCRdb shows in-frame clones only, minus some. The V and J calls and clone size are taken from that table; D and trimming were inferred from the DNA. Of about 320,000 clones detected, 75% to 90% appear once; the ten largest clones hold 4.5% to 6.5%. Individuals drawn from 24 US areas were roughly 18 to 89 years old. This CDR3 spans 15 amino acids. Trimming took 5 bases from V and 2 from J, leaving 15 bases between them. The V gene's germline CDR1 is SGHVS and CDR2 FQNEAQ.

This clonotype was obtained from a man aged 60 to 75 who had recovered from COVID-19. Sequencing used PBMCs or T cells enriched from blood (not recorded which). The rearrangement uses TRBV7-8 and TRBJ2-5; TRBD2 might be the D (6 bases). CDR3 amino acids: CASSRGSGHQETQYF. CDR3 coding DNA: TGTGCCAGCAGCCGAGGGAGCGGGCATCAAGAGACCCAGTACTTC. Together with reference TRBV7-8 and TRBJ2-5, the CDR3 gives the full variable domain: GAGVSQSPRYKVAKRGQDVALRCDPISGHVSLFWYQQALGQGPEFLTYFQNEAQLDKSGLPSDRFFAERPEGSVSTLKIQRTQQEDSAVYLCASSRGSGHQETQYFGPGTRLLVL.